The 3 T cell receptor beta chains reported below all come from one sample, sequenced in a study of blood T cell repertoires in COVID-19. The assay was immunoSEQ multiplex PCR, and TCRdb's table has in-frame clones only and misses some. Of roughly 87,000 clones listed, about 84% were seen once; the top ten hold 7.5% to 9.5%. The source material was peripheral blood. All receptors derive from a man over 45 with active COVID-19.

The gene calls are TRBV16 and TRBJ2-1; 7 nucleotides match TRBD1. V was pared by 2 bases and J by 0 bases, with 1 base of the junction left unmatched. From germline, CDR1 is KGHSY and CDR2 FQNENV. The CDR3 extends over 15 amino acids. The CDR3 reads CASSQRQGSYNEQFF. CDR3 nucleotide sequence: TGTGCCAGCAGCCAACGACAGGGCTCCTACAATGAGCAGTTCTTC.

The chain is built from TRBV11-1 and TRBJ2-1; the match to TRBD2 covers 10 bases. V gave up 8 bases and J gave up 9 bases; unmatched junction bases: 13. CDR1 is SGHAT and CDR2 is FQDESV in the germline V gene (reference sequence). The CDR3 totals 15 residues. CDR3 residues: CASGKEREGNGEQFF. In nucleotides, the CDR3 is TGTGCCAGCGGGAAAGAGCGGGAGGGTAACGGTGAGCAGTTCTTC.

This chain connects TRBV5-5 to TRBJ1-4; 7 positions agree with TRBD1. Germline V gene data show CDR1 as SGHKS and CDR2 as YYEKEE (reference sequence). CDR3 length equals 15 residues. J was trimmed by 8 bases and V by 0 bases; bases with no gene match: 7. The chain's CDR3 is CASSLVTGEGEKLFF. CDR3 nucleotides: TGTGCCAGCAGCTTGGTTACAGGGGAAGGGGAAAAACTGTTTTTT.